The 2 T cell receptor beta chains in this list originate from one sample, sequenced in a study of T cells in Graves' hyperthyroidism and ophthalmopathy. Amplification of TCR beta CDR3 regions was performed using RNA transcripts as template. The HTBI primer set was used in a first-round RT-PCR of the TCR CDR3. TCRdb itself ran the multiplex PCR reads through MiXCR, one entry per CDR3 protein. Of approximately 510,000 distinct CDR3 sequences detected, under 25% appear once; the ten largest clones hold more than 25%. Material for sequencing was blood. Receptor source: a man younger than 35 with Graves' hyperthyroidism.

This clonotype was detected a few times. The CDR3 carries no conserved terminal phenylalanine or tryptophan, so it likely arises from a read error. No DNA is shown, since the ends of the CDR3 on it are uncertain; the CDR3 is the one TCRdb lists. The chain recombines TRBV6-1 with TRBJ2-6; whether TRBD2, the table's D call, matches the DNA was not checked. The CDR3 is 16 residues long, counting both termini. The germline V gene encodes CDR1 MNHNS and CDR2 SASEGT. The CDR3 spells CASGRSRRGGANVLTV.

This clonotype was seen many times. The chain uses TRBV7-2 and TRBJ1-2, with unresolved D. The CDR3 covers 14 residues. Germline lookup yields CDR1 SGHTA and CDR2 FQGNSA. V was trimmed by 4 bases and J by 4 bases, leaving 13 bases between them. The CDR3 loop is CASSSPDRAYGYTF. The DNA of the CDR3 is TGTGCCAGCAGCTCCCCTGATAGGGCCTATGGCTACACCTTC.